One sample yielded the 12 T cell receptor beta chains listed below, sequenced in a study of shared T cell receptors in the human thymus. Using immunoSEQ multiplex PCR, the repertoire was profiled, and TCRdb retains in-frame clones only, with some absent. The sample has roughly 560,000 clones; 75% to 85% are singletons. The same specimen was also included in a second study, on human thymus T cells.

The sequenced material came from thymocytes. All receptors come from a boy under two years old with a congenital heart defect.

V is TRBV6-5 and J is TRBJ2-2; D is unclear. V was cut by 1 base and J by 5 bases, with 8 bases left in between. Germline V CDR1 and CDR2: MNHEY, SVGAGI. CDR3 length equals 14 residues. CDR3 protein: CASSYLRETGELFF. The DNA of the CDR3 is TGTGCCAGCAGTTACTTACGCGAGACCGGGGAGCTGTTTTTT.

The genes are TRBV29-1 and TRBJ1-1; TRBD1 is a possible D gene (6 bases). Germline V gene sequence: CDR1 SQVTM, CDR2 ANQGSEA. The CDR3 consists of 15 residues. The V end lost 4 bases, the J end lost 0 bases, and 15 bases lay between the germline ends. CDR3 sequence reads: CSVAAGATMNTEAFF. The CDR3 DNA is TGCAGCGTTGCGGCGGGGGCCACGATGAACACTGAAGCTTTCTTT.

The chain combines TRBV11-2 with TRBJ2-7, with TRBD2 matching over 9 bases. CDR3 size: 14 residues. Losses at the gene ends were 2 bases for V and 4 bases for J; bases not matched to a gene: 3. From germline, CDR1 is SGHAT and CDR2 FQNNGV. CDR3 loop: CASSLLAGTYEQYF. In DNA, the CDR3 is TGTGCCAGCAGCTTACTAGCGGGAACGTACGAGCAGTACTTC.

Only a few counts were recorded for this clone. The chain combines TRBV5-8 with TRBJ1-3; a possible D gene is TRBD1 (5 bases). Germline CDR1 reads SGHTS; CDR2 reads YDEGEE. Trimming pared 0 bases from V and 2 bases from J, leaving 9 bases between. The CDR3 has 15 residues. CDR3 DNA sequence: TGTGCCAGCAGCTTGGGTCGGGGGGCTGGAAACACCATATATTTT. Its translation is CASSLGRGAGNTIYF.

The genes are TRBV7-2 and TRBJ2-7; D uncertain. The V gene's germline CDR1 is SGHTA and CDR2 FQGNSA. V lost 1 base, J lost 6 bases, and 7 bases lay in between. The CDR3 sequence is 12 residues long. CDR3 loop: CASSLEISEQYF. CDR3 in DNA: TGTGCCAGCAGCTTAGAGATCAGCGAGCAGTACTTC.

The chain recombines TRBV19 with TRBJ2-6; a weak D match, TRBD2 (6 bases). V shed 6 bases and J shed 0 bases, with 15 bases lying between them. Germline CDR1 reads LNHDA; CDR2 reads SQIVND (reference sequence). The CDR3 sequence is 17 residues long. CDR3 region: CASSAGGRGSGANVLTF. The DNA of the CDR3 is TGTGCCAGTAGCGCCGGAGGGCGGGGCTCTGGGGCCAACGTCCTGACTTTC.

Regarding this clone: Other nucleotide sequences from this sample produce the same CDR3. The chain combines TRBV19 with TRBJ2-2; D may be TRBD1 (6 bases). CDR3 length: 15 amino acids. The V gene lost 3 bases and the J gene lost 4 bases, with 12 bases spanning the gap. Per the germline V gene, CDR1 is LNHDA and CDR2 is SQIVND (reference sequence). The CDR3 nucleotides are TGTGCCAGTAGTATCGGGCAGGGGTCCACCGGGGAGCTGTTTTTT. It encodes CASSIGQGSTGELFF.

This clone was seen only a few times. The rearrangement links TRBV11-3 to TRBJ2-7; TRBD1 matches 9 bases. Germline-derived CDR1 and CDR2 are SGHNT and YENEEA. V lost 0 bases to trimming and J lost 4 bases; unmatched junction nucleotides: 1. The CDR3 consists of 14 residues. The CDR3 spells CASSLDGTGYEQYF. The CDR3 DNA reads as TGTGCCAGCAGCTTAGATGGGACAGGGTACGAGCAGTACTTC.

This clone was counted only a few times. CDR3: CATPTGRGGYTF. The DNA of the CDR3 is TGTGCCACCCCGACAGGGCGTGGAGGCTACACCTTC. The V call is TRBV2, the J call TRBJ1-2; 7 nucleotides match TRBD1. Germline CDR1 and CDR2: SNHLY and FYNNEI. CDR3 length: 12 residues. V shed 10 bases, J shed 8 bases, and the junction held 10 bases outside the gene matches.

This clone was found once. The rearrangement links TRBV21-1 to TRBJ1-5; the listed D gene, TRBD1, was not tested against the DNA. TRBV21-1 is shown as a pseudogene. The CDR3 covers 14 residues. The CDR3 DNA reads as TGTGCCAGCAGCGATGACAGCTACGATCAGCCCCAGCATTTT. Protein sequence: CASSDDSYDQPQHF.

This clone was found a few times. CDR3: CASSELGASPQTQYF. CDR3 coding DNA: TGTGCCAGCAGTGAATTGGGGGCATCCCCCCAGACCCAGTACTTC. V is TRBV2 and J is TRBJ2-5; D perhaps matches TRBD1 (6 bases). The CDR3 has 15 residues. Trimming stripped 2 bases from V and 6 bases from J, with 16 bases between. The germline V gene has CDR1 SNHLY and CDR2 FYNNEI.

The chain is built from TRBV7-9 and TRBJ2-4, with D maybe TRBD1 (5 bases). The CDR3 contains 16 residues. V lost 2 bases to trimming and J lost 0 bases, with 11 bases between them. The germline V gene has CDR1 SEHNR and CDR2 FQNEAQ (reference sequence). The chain's CDR3 is CASSLSTDVAKNIQYF. The CDR3 DNA is TGTGCCAGCAGCTTATCGACAGACGTAGCCAAAAACATTCAGTACTTC.